The 27 T cell receptor beta chains below all came from one sample that was sequenced in a study of blood T cells in healthy people across ages. Then a second PCR, running roughly 7 to 12 cycles, was carried out with a sample-barcoded 5' primer and a J-beta primer mix. TCRdb independently ran MiXCR on the 5' RACE reads; one entry per CDR3 protein. This table holds roughly 1,000,000 distinct CDR3 sequences, approximately 26% found once. The same sample was also studied in work on T cells of mothers and their children.

Specimen: blood. The source of these receptors is a girl aged 2 to 10 in good health.

The chain has TRBV11-2 and TRBJ2-3, with 10 bases matching TRBD2. Germline V lookup: CDR1 SGHAT, CDR2 FQNNGV. Unmatched junction bases numbered 4, after V lost 1 base and J lost 0 bases. The CDR3 runs to 17 residues. In DNA, the CDR3 is TGTGCCAGCAGCTTAGGGGTACTAGCGGGGAGCACAGATACGCAGTATTTT. As protein: CASSLGVLAGSTDTQYF.

A few counts support this clonotype. This chain connects TRBV19 to TRBJ2-7; the D call may be TRBD1 or TRBD2 (6 bases each). The ends were cut back, 7 bases at V and 4 bases at J, with 17 bases in the middle. The CDR3 spans 14 residues. Germline loops: CDR1 LNHDA, CDR2 SQIVND (reference sequence). This CDR3 reads CASTPGGGNYEQYF. The CDR3 coding sequence is TGTGCCAGTACCCCAGGAGGGGGGAATTACGAGCAGTACTTC.

This clonotype was detected only a few times. The DNA of the CDR3 is TGTGCCAGCAGCGCGACAGGCGAAGAGACCCAGTACTTC. It specifies CASSATGEETQYF. The chain couples TRBV9 to TRBJ2-5; D might be TRBD1 (6 bases). Trimming shortened V by 3 bases and J by 3 bases, and 9 bases separated the two germline ends. There are 13 residues in the CDR3. The V gene's germline CDR1 is SGDLS and CDR2 YYNGEE.

The chain joins TRBV29-1 to TRBJ2-5; unclear D gene. The CDR3 length is 12 residues. Between the trimmed V and J ends, which lost 7 bases and 2 bases, there was a span of 11 bases. Germline loops: CDR1 SQVTM, CDR2 ANQGSEA. As DNA, the CDR3 is TGCAGCGCCGAGGAGAATCAAGAGACCCAGTACTTC. This sequence encodes CSAEENQETQYF.

This chain joins TRBV20-1 and TRBJ2-5, with 8 bases identical to TRBD1. The J call may be wrong; the DNA end is better matched by TRBJ2-7. Germline CDR1 is DFQATT and CDR2 is SNEGSKA (reference sequence). The CDR3 is 15 residues long. The CDR3 region is CSARVGGTGLFEQYF. In nucleotides, the CDR3 is TGCAGTGCTAGAGTAGGGGGGACAGGACTTTTCGAGCAGTACTTC.

This clonotype occurred a few times. The CDR3 nucleotides read TGTGCCAGCAGCCAGGGACAGCTTTACTACGAGCAGTACTTC. Residues: CASSQGQLYYEQYF. The V gene is TRBV7-2, the J gene TRBJ2-7, with 7 nucleotides matching TRBD1. The CDR3 has 14 residues. Germline CDR1 and CDR2: SGHTA and FQGNSA. Trimming took 5 bases from V and 3 from J; bases not matched to a gene: 7.

Regarding this clonotype: The junction and the germline gene differ at one end; a read error may be behind it. The chain carries TRBV7-7 and TRBJ2-1; TRBD2 matches at 8 bases. The CDR3 sequence is 17 residues long. The V gene's germline CDR1 is SSHAT and CDR2 FNYEAQ (reference sequence). The CDR3, as DNA: TGTGCTAGCAGCTTAGGGAATCCTAGCGGGCCCTACAATGAGCAGTTCTTC. Protein product: CASSLGNPSGPYNEQFF.

This clonotype was counted a few times. The chain employs TRBV20-1 and TRBJ2-5; D is undetermined. This CDR3 comprises 13 residues. V lost 5 bases and J 7 bases, leaving 17 bases between the germline ends. CDR1 and CDR2 from the germline V gene are DFQATT and SNEGSKA (reference sequence). The CDR3 protein is CSALTLQVRTQYF. The DNA of the CDR3 is TGCAGTGCTCTAACCCTCCAGGTGCGGACCCAGTACTTC.

This clonotype was counted between two and nine times. One junction end disagrees with the germline gene, perhaps due to a read error. The chain joins TRBV12-5 to TRBJ1-1; tentatively, D is TRBD1 (6 bases). The CDR3 is 14 amino acids. Germline lookup yields CDR1 LGHNT and CDR2 FRNRAP. CDR3 region: CASGLTQGSTEAFF. CDR3 DNA: TGTGCTAGTGGTTTGACACAGGGTAGCACTGAGGCTTTCTTT.

The chain joins TRBV7-9 to TRBJ2-1; perhaps TRBD2 as D (6 bases). This CDR3 has 17 residues. The V and J ends lost 5 bases and 0 bases respectively, with 17 bases between them. From germline, CDR1 is SEHNR and CDR2 FQNEAQ (reference sequence). The CDR3 loop is CASSLLGLRSSYNEQFF. In DNA form, the CDR3 reads TGTGCCAGCAGCCTCCTGGGACTTCGCAGCTCCTACAATGAGCAGTTCTTC. The full variable domain, in which reference TRBV7-9 and TRBJ2-1 provide the parts outside the CDR3, is DTGVSQNPRHKITKRGQNVTFRCDPISEHNRLYWYRQTLGQGPEFLTYFQNEAQLEKSRLLSDRFSAERPKGSFSTLEIQRTEQGDSAMYLCASSLLGLRSSYNEQFFGPGTRLTVL.

The V and J genes are TRBV7-9 and TRBJ2-1, with 12 positions matching TRBD2. Germline-derived CDR1 and CDR2 are SEHNR and FQNEAQ (reference sequence). The CDR3 has 19 residues. J lost 0 bases, V lost 5 bases, and 11 bases had no gene match. The CDR3 nucleotides are TGTGCCAGCAGCCTAAAGACTAGCGGGGGATTCTCCTCCTACAATGAGCAGTTCTTC. It specifies CASSLKTSGGFSSYNEQFF.

This chain joins TRBV5-5 and TRBJ1-6; D not certain. Germline loops: CDR1 SGHKS, CDR2 YYEKEE (reference sequence). Trimming removed 7 bases from V and 6 bases from J, with 8 bases in between. This CDR3 spans 12 amino acids. In nucleotides, the CDR3 is TGTGCCAGCGGCCCACTTAATTCACCCCTCCACTTT. Translating it yields CASGPLNSPLHF.

V usage is TRBV28 and J usage is TRBJ2-7; a weak D match, TRBD1 (5 bases). The V gene's germline CDR1 is MDHEN and CDR2 SYDVKM. The CDR3 is made up of 13 amino acids. The germline V and J ends were trimmed by 6 bases and 2 bases, with 11 bases remaining between them. The CDR3 protein is CASRRTGPYEQYF. The CDR3 bases are TGTGCCAGCAGGAGAACAGGTCCCTACGAGCAGTACTTC. Looking up the rest from reference TRBV28 and TRBJ2-7 gives the full variable domain: DVKVTQSSRYLVKRTGEKVFLECVQDMDHENMFWYRQDPGLGLRLIYFSYDVKMKEKGDIPEGYSVSREKKERFSLILESASTNQTSMYLCASRRTGPYEQYFGPGTRLTVT.

The chain couples TRBV29-1 to TRBJ2-3; D remains ambiguous. V lost 1 base, J lost 7 bases, and 6 bases lay in between. Germline V gene data show CDR1 as SQVTM and CDR2 as ANQGSEA. The CDR3 runs 11 residues. The CDR3 region has the DNA TGCAGCGTTGAAGGCGATCATACGCAGTATTTT. As protein: CSVEGDHTQYF.

The genes are TRBV3-1 and TRBJ2-3; 7 positions match TRBD1. Germline V lookup: CDR1 LGHDT, CDR2 YNNKEL (reference sequence). The CDR3 is 15 amino acids. V lost 0 bases and J lost 9; bases outside the gene matches: 9. CDR3 sequence: CASSQEGGQTQTQYF. DNA for the CDR3: TGTGCCAGCAGCCAAGAAGGGGGACAGACCCAAACGCAGTATTTT.

This chain links TRBV29-1 with TRBJ2-7, with TRBD1 matching 10 bases. Germline trimming cut 7 bases from V and 4 bases from J; bases unmatched to any gene: 13. Germline-derived CDR1 and CDR2 are SQVTM and ANQGSEA. The CDR3 runs to 15 residues. The CDR3 DNA follows: TGCAGCGCCGCAAAGCCAGACAGGGGGCTTTACGAGCAGTACTTC. Its translation: CSAAKPDRGLYEQYF.

The V call is TRBV9, the J call TRBJ2-3; 7 nucleotides agree with TRBD1. The germline V gene has CDR1 SGDLS and CDR2 YYNGEE. This CDR3 has 16 residues. Trimming at V came to 0 bases and at J to 0 bases, leaving 4 bases not matched to a gene. CDR3 in DNA: TGTGCCAGCAGCGTAGGGGACAGCTCTAGCACAGATACGCAGTATTTT. The encoded protein is CASSVGDSSSTDTQYF.

V gene TRBV12-3 or TRBV12-4 combines with J gene TRBJ1-6, with a tentative D call TRBD1 (5 bases). V was clipped by 1 base and J by 13 bases, with 17 bases between them. The CDR3 has 15 residues. The CDR3 protein is CASSLGGNEFYPLHF. The CDR3 bases are TGTGCCAGCAGTTTAGGGGGGAATGAATTTTACCCCCTCCACTTT.

This clonotype showed up just a few times. The rearrangement uses TRBV7-2 and TRBJ2-3; 7 bases fit TRBD2. The trim removed 1 base at V and 2 bases at J, leaving 9 bases unmatched. CDR1 is SGHTA, CDR2 FQGNSA, per germline. The CDR3 spans 17 residues. CDR3 region: CASSLVPSGTPTDTQYF. For the CDR3, the DNA is TGTGCCAGCAGCTTAGTACCCAGCGGGACCCCCACAGATACGCAGTATTTT.

The V call is TRBV25-1, the J call TRBJ2-3; D call uncertain. In germline, CDR1 is MGHDK, CDR2 SYGVNS. The CDR3 runs 13 residues. Trimming left V 3 bases short and J 3 bases short, with 7 bases between. CDR3 DNA sequence: TGTGCCAGCAGTGATCCCCGAACAGATACGCAGTATTTT. Amino acids: CASSDPRTDTQYF.

J is TRBJ1-1 and V is TRBV7-9, with no clear D. Germline V gives CDR1 SEHNR, CDR2 FQNEAQ (reference sequence). This CDR3 contains 14 residues. V lost 0 bases and J 1 base, leaving 6 bases between the germline ends. As DNA, the CDR3 is TGTGCCAGCAGCTTAGCGGTTAGGAACACTGAAGCTTTCTTT. Translating gives CASSLAVRNTEAFF. Looking up the rest from reference TRBV7-9 and TRBJ1-1 gives the full variable domain: DTGVSQNPRHKITKRGQNVTFRCDPISEHNRLYWYRQTLGQGPEFLTYFQNEAQLEKSRLLSDRFSAERPKGSFSTLEIQRTEQGDSAMYLCASSLAVRNTEAFFGQGTRLTVV.

This clonotype occurred a few times. The V call is TRBV20-1, the J call TRBJ2-1, with TRBD1 matching 9 bases. There are 13 residues in the CDR3. Germline CDR1 and CDR2: DFQATT and SNEGSKA (reference sequence). The ends lost 3 bases at V and 8 bases at J; junction bases unmatched: 5. As DNA, the CDR3 is TGCAGTGCTAGTCTGGACAGGGGAGATGAGCAGTTCTTC. It is translated as CSASLDRGDEQFF.

This chain uses TRBV10-3 with TRBJ1-2; unclear D gene. The CDR3 extends over 12 amino acids. Germline CDR1 and CDR2: ENHRY and SYGVKD. V lost 2 bases and J 8 bases, leaving 9 bases between the germline ends. CDR3 protein: CAISEAVQGYTF. Here the CDR3 DNA reads TGTGCCATCAGTGAGGCGGTGCAGGGCTACACCTTC.

The genes are TRBV12-3 or TRBV12-4 and TRBJ1-5; D gene uncertain. Trimming left V 5 bases short and J 13 bases short, with 27 bases between. This CDR3 is built from 16 residues. CDR3 DNA sequence: TGTGCCAGCAGTCGCAGGACCTCAGCCCCAAAGAAGGGTCAGCATTTT. This translates into CASSRRTSAPKKGQHF.

The chain employs TRBV15 and TRBJ2-5; no reliable D call. Germline assignment: CDR1 LNHNV and CDR2 YYDKDF (reference sequence). The CDR3 totals 13 residues. V was pared by 0 bases and J by 7 bases, with 9 bases between. CDR3: CATSRDRRGTQYF. The CDR3, as DNA: TGTGCCACCAGCAGAGATAGAAGAGGGACCCAGTACTTC.

The chain has TRBV20-1 and TRBJ2-1, with 13 bases that match TRBD2. Germline CDR1 is DFQATT and CDR2 is SNEGSKA (reference sequence). The V gene end was trimmed by 6 bases and the J gene end by 4 bases; junction bases not matched to a gene: 9. The CDR3 is 16 amino acids. CDR3 sequence: CSALTSGRPGYNEQFF. CDR3 nucleotide sequence: TGCAGTGCCCTGACTAGCGGGAGGCCGGGGTACAATGAGCAGTTCTTC.

The rearrangement links TRBV5-6 to TRBJ1-2; 8 bases agree with TRBD1. CDR1 and CDR2 (germline): SGHDT, YYEEEE. The CDR3 covers 17 residues. The V gene end was trimmed by 4 bases and the J gene end by 6 bases; junction bases not matched to a gene: 17. The CDR3 loop reads CASSLHRDRYKMNGYTF. Here the CDR3 DNA reads TGTGCCAGCAGCCTACACCGGGACAGGTACAAAATGAATGGCTACACCTTC.